The sequence of this T cell receptor beta chain was determined in a study of blood T cells in healthy people across ages. V lost 0 bases and J 5 bases, leaving 15 bases between the germline ends. This CDR3 is 15 amino acids long. Germline CDR1 SGHRS, CDR2 YFSETQ. For the second PCR, which ran for roughly 6 to 12 cycles, a sample-barcoded 5' primer and a J-beta primer mix were used. Each cDNA was tagged by a template-switch adaptor containing 12 random nucleotides. TCRdb analysed the 5' RACE reads with MiXCR anew, one entry per CDR3 protein. The repertoire consists of more than 700,000 distinct CDR3 sequences, with about 53% occurring once and the leading ten covering 40% to 50%.

The sequencing input was blood. The clonotype was recovered from a man of 80 years or more in good health. This sequence joins TRBV5-1 and TRBJ2-7; possibly TRBD1 for D (6 bases). The CDR3 sequence is CASSLAGAKTDEQYF. Written as DNA, the CDR3 is TGCGCCAGCAGCTTGGCAGGGGCGAAAACCGACGAGCAGTACTTC.